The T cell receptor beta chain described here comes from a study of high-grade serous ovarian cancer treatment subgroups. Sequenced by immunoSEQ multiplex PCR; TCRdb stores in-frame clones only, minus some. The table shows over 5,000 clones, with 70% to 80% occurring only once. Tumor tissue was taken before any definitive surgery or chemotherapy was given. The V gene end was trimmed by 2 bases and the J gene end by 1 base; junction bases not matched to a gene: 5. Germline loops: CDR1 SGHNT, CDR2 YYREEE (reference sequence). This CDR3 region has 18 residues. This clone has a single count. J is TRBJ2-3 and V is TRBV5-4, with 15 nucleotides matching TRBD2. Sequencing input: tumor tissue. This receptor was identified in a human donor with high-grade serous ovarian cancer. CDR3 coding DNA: TGTGCCAGCAGCTTTCGCGGGACTAGCGGGGGGCGCACAGATACGCAGTATTTT. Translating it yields CASSFRGTSGGRTDTQYF.